These 24 T cell receptor beta chains share one sample of origin, sequenced in a study of T cells in Graves' hyperthyroidism and ophthalmopathy. Researchers took RNA transcripts and amplified the TCR beta CDR3 regions from them. First-round RT-PCR of the TCR CDR3 relied on the HTBI primer set. Using its own MiXCR run on the multiplex PCR reads, TCRdb lists one record per CDR3 protein. This table has about 110,000 distinct CDR3 sequences, more than 15% appearing once. Material for sequencing was blood. Receptor source: a woman between 50 and 59 years old with Graves' hyperthyroidism.

This clonotype occurred many times. This chain uses TRBV4-1 with TRBJ2-1, with TRBD1 matching 10 bases. Looked up from germline, CDR1 is MGHRA and CDR2 is YSYEKL. With 0 bases clipped from V and 4 bases from J, the junction kept 3 bases outside the gene matches. The CDR3 length is 16 residues. CDR3 loop: CASSQETGQGYNEQFF. CDR3 bases: TGCGCCAGCAGCCAAGAAACGGGACAGGGGTACAATGAGCAGTTCTTC.

The gene calls are TRBV24-1 and TRBJ2-3; D may be TRBD2 (5 bases). V was cut by 5 bases and J by 11 bases, with 10 bases left in between. CDR3 length equals 11 residues. Looked up from germline, CDR1 is KGHDR and CDR2 is SFDVKD. Written as DNA, the CDR3 is TGTGCCACCAGTGCGGCGGGTGTGCAGTATTTT. Translation: CATSAAGVQYF.

The chain recombines TRBV18 with TRBJ1-1; a possible D gene is TRBD1 (5 bases). V lost 3 bases and J lost 3, with 11 bases in between. This CDR3 region has 14 residues. Germline CDR1 is KGHSH and CDR2 is LQKENI. The CDR3 sequence is CASSPARGDTEAFF. CDR3 in DNA: TGTGCCAGCTCACCGGCTCGGGGGGACACTGAAGCTTTCTTT. Combining the CDR3 with reference TRBV18 and TRBJ1-1 gives the whole variable domain NAGVMQNPRHLVRRRGQEARLRCSPMKGHSHVYWYRQLPEEGLKFMVYLQKENIIDESGMPKERFSAEFPKEGPSILRIQQVVRGDSAAYFCASSPARGDTEAFFGQGTRLTVV.

This clonotype came up many times. This chain connects TRBV28 to TRBJ1-5; D uncertain. This CDR3 region has 15 residues. The V gene lost 3 bases and the J gene lost 0 bases, with 9 bases spanning the gap. Germline V gene lookup returns CDR1 MDHEN and CDR2 SYDVKM. The CDR3 loop reads CASSFPKYSNQPQHF. CDR3 coding DNA: TGTGCCAGCAGTTTTCCCAAGTATAGCAATCAGCCCCAGCATTTT.

This clonotype was counted ten times or more. The rearrangement uses TRBV2 and TRBJ2-1; 14 bases fit TRBD2. Germline CDR1 reads SNHLY; CDR2 reads FYNNEI. V dropped 6 bases and J dropped 7; count of bases not matched to a gene: 5. The CDR3 consists of 15 residues. CDR3 loop: CASSATSGRANEQFF. The CDR3 bases are TGTGCCAGCAGCGCGACTAGCGGGAGGGCAAATGAGCAGTTCTTC.

Many counts were recorded for this clonotype. The rearrangement links TRBV28 to TRBJ2-3; 8 bases line up with TRBD2. The CDR3 has 16 amino acids. With V trimmed by 6 bases and J by 0 bases, 8 bases remained unmatched. CDR1 is MDHEN, CDR2 SYDVKM, per germline. The CDR3 nucleotides are TGTGCCAGCAGCCAAGATACTAGCGGTAGCACAGATACGCAGTATTTT. Encoded protein: CASSQDTSGSTDTQYF.

This chain joins TRBV28 and TRBJ2-6; D remains unclear. V lost 7 bases and J lost 0, with 13 bases in between. Germline V gives CDR1 MDHEN, CDR2 SYDVKM. The CDR3 is 16 residues long. Here the CDR3 DNA reads TGTGCCAGCACAGGACGGACGATCTCTGGGGCCAACGTCCTGACTTTC. Amino acids: CASTGRTISGANVLTF.

At least ten counts were recorded for this clonotype. The chain links TRBV27 to TRBJ2-2, with D possibly TRBD1 on 6 matching bases. Germline V gene data show CDR1 as MNHEY and CDR2 as SMNVEV (reference sequence). This CDR3 spans 14 amino acids. Trimming shortened V by 3 bases and J by 6 bases, and 11 bases separated the two germline ends. The CDR3 protein is CASSFGTGSGELFF. CDR3 sequence (DNA): TGTGCCAGCAGTTTCGGCACAGGGTCCGGGGAGCTGTTTTTT.

In its sample, this clonotype was seen many times. V is TRBV18 and J is TRBJ1-5; 8 positions agree with TRBD1. This CDR3 has 17 amino acids. The ends lost 0 bases at V and 4 bases at J; junction bases unmatched: 8. CDR1 is KGHSH, CDR2 LQKENI, per germline. The CDR3 sequence: CASSPPSGQELNQPQHF. CDR3 nucleotide sequence: TGTGCCAGCTCACCACCGTCGGGACAGGAGCTAAATCAGCCCCAGCATTTT.

This clonotype appeared many times. V gene TRBV28 combines with J gene TRBJ2-1; TRBD2 matches at 8 bases. With V trimmed by 7 bases and J by 9 bases, 17 bases remained unmatched. The V gene's germline CDR1 is MDHEN and CDR2 SYDVKM. This CDR3 has 16 residues. CDR3: CASTPGVGTRIGEQFF. The CDR3 bases are TGTGCCAGCACCCCCGGGGTGGGGACTAGAATTGGTGAGCAGTTCTTC.

In its sample, this clonotype was seen many times. The J gene is TRBJ2-3, the V gene TRBV29-1; TRBD2 aligns across 7 bases. The CDR3 is 14 amino acids. Germline values: CDR1 SQVTM, CDR2 ANQGSEA. V trimming: 4 bases; J trimming: 4 bases; junction bases outside the gene matches: 8. The CDR3 here is CSVGGGSGADTQYF. The DNA for the CDR3 is TGCAGCGTTGGAGGCGGGAGTGGCGCAGATACGCAGTATTTT.

This clonotype was detected ten times or more. CDR3 nucleotide sequence: TGTGCCTGGAGTGTAAAGACGGGAGCCAAAAACATTCAGTACTTC. Its protein product is CAWSVKTGAKNIQYF. V usage is TRBV30 and J usage is TRBJ2-4; D not certain. CDR3 length equals 15 residues. CDR1 GTSNPN and CDR2 SVGIG come from the germline V gene (reference sequence). V was clipped by 0 bases and J by 0 bases, with 9 bases between them.

This clonotype was counted many times. The chain's CDR3 is CATSDLKTFGKETQYF. In DNA, the CDR3 is TGTGCCACCAGTGATTTAAAGACCTTCGGGAAAGAGACCCAGTACTTC. The chain is built from TRBV24-1 and TRBJ2-5; TRBD2 might be the D (5 bases). Germline V gene sequence: CDR1 KGHDR, CDR2 SFDVKD. The CDR3 runs 16 residues. V gave up 1 base and J gave up 3 bases, with 14 bases separating them.

Points on this clonotype: A much larger clone lies a single base off, so this may be a read error. This chain links TRBV7-8 with TRBJ2-1; TRBD2 might be the D (6 bases). The CDR3 spans 15 residues. The germline V and J ends were trimmed by 5 bases and 7 bases, with 18 bases remaining between them. From germline, CDR1 is SGHVS and CDR2 FQNEAQ. CDR3 DNA: TGTGCCAGCAGCCCTCGACTAGGGAGATGTAATGAGCAGTTCTTC. Translated: CASSPRLGRCNEQFF.

The chain joins TRBV7-2 to TRBJ2-1, with D uncertain. The V gene lost 3 bases and the J gene lost 5 bases, with 8 bases spanning the gap. There are 13 residues in the CDR3. Germline V CDR1 and CDR2: SGHTA, FQGNSA. CDR3 region: CASSLVLNNEQFF. In DNA form, the CDR3 reads TGTGCCAGCAGCTTGGTACTAAACAATGAGCAGTTCTTC.

This clonotype was counted ten times or more. J is TRBJ2-4 and V is TRBV18, with D possibly called TRBD1 or TRBD2 (6 bases each). Looked up from germline, CDR1 is KGHSH and CDR2 is LQKENI. The CDR3 loop spans 18 amino acids. Trimming pared 1 base from V and 10 bases from J, leaving 26 bases between. The DNA for the CDR3 is TGTGCCAGCTCACCACTAAGAGGGGGTCCGGCAGAGGCGGGGATTCAGTACTTC. It encodes CASSPLRGGPAEAGIQYF.

This clonotype was seen many times. The rearrangement joins TRBV10-3 to TRBJ2-5; 8 bases line up with TRBD2. Germline lookup yields CDR1 ENHRY and CDR2 SYGVKD. V lost 8 bases to trimming and J lost 5 bases; unmatched junction nucleotides: 13. The CDR3 covers 15 residues. The CDR3 here is CAIGLAGGRTETQYF. The CDR3 DNA reads as TGTGCCATCGGTTTGGCGGGAGGCCGGACCGAGACCCAGTACTTC.

The chain links TRBV2 to TRBJ2-1; 14 bases are a match to TRBD2. V dropped 6 bases and J dropped 6; count of bases not matched to a gene: 4. The CDR3 sequence is 15 residues long. The germline V gene has CDR1 SNHLY and CDR2 FYNNEI. The CDR3, as DNA: TGTGCCAGCAGACGCGGGACTAGCGGGAGCAATGAGCAGTTCTTC. Residues: CASRRGTSGSNEQFF.

In its sample, this clonotype was seen many times. The gene calls are TRBV5-1 and TRBJ1-4, with TRBD1 identical over 9 bases. Germline values: CDR1 SGHRS, CDR2 YFSETQ. J lost 7 bases, V lost 4 bases, and 5 bases had no gene match. The CDR3 is made up of 14 amino acids. The CDR3 DNA follows: TGCGCCAGCAGCATCGGGACAGGGCGTGAAAAACTGTTTTTT. The encoded protein is CASSIGTGREKLFF.

This clonotype was detected many times. The gene calls are TRBV5-4 and TRBJ2-5; perhaps TRBD1 as D (6 bases). The germline V gene has CDR1 SGHNT and CDR2 YYREEE (reference sequence). The CDR3 totals 13 residues. Trimming left V 0 bases short and J 6 bases short, with 9 bases between. DNA of the CDR3: TGTGCCAGCAGCTTGGACAGGGCCAAGACCCAGTACTTC. Translated: CASSLDRAKTQYF.

V gene TRBV30 combines with J gene TRBJ1-2; D is undetermined. Trimming removed 4 bases from V and 5 bases from J, with 11 bases in between. The germline CDR1 and CDR2 sequences are GTSNPN and SVGIG (reference sequence). This CDR3 region has 12 residues. CDR3: CAWMRARYGYTF. As DNA, the CDR3 is TGTGCCTGGATGAGGGCCCGGTATGGCTACACCTTC.

This clonotype was detected a few times. This chain connects TRBV7-9 to TRBJ2-3; the D gene is possibly TRBD2 (5 bases). This CDR3 contains 17 residues. From germline, CDR1 is SEHNR and CDR2 FQNEAQ (reference sequence). V was shortened by 2 bases and J by 6 bases, with 21 bases between the two germline ends. The CDR3 bases are TGTGCCAGCAGCTTAAAGTTAGGCCCCCCACGGAGGGATACGCAGTATTTT. It translates to CASSLKLGPPRRDTQYF.

In this sample, this clonotype turned up many times. This chain connects TRBV25-1 to TRBJ2-7, with D tentatively TRBD1 (5 bases). Trimming pared 1 base from V and 0 bases from J, leaving 16 bases between. The CDR3 consists of 17 residues. Germline V gives CDR1 MGHDK, CDR2 SYGVNS. In DNA form, the CDR3 reads TGTGCCAGCAGTGAATCGGCGCGTTGGGGCGACTCCTACGAGCAGTACTTC. Encoded protein: CASSESARWGDSYEQYF.

The sample holds many counts of this clonotype. The V gene is TRBV11-2, the J gene TRBJ1-6; D is unresolved. V was pared by 3 bases and J by 0 bases, with 9 bases between. CDR1 and CDR2 from the germline V gene are SGHAT and FQNNGV. The length of the CDR3 is 16 residues. This CDR3 reads CASSLTPSSYNSPLHF. The CDR3, as DNA: TGTGCCAGCAGCTTGACACCGAGCTCCTATAATTCACCCCTCCACTTT.